The 18 T cell receptor beta chains below come from one sample, sequenced in a study of blood T cell repertoires in COVID-19. The data were produced by immunoSEQ multiplex PCR, yet TCRdb's version contains in-frame clones alone and is incomplete. The sample shows hundreds of thousands of clones, about 90% of them seen only once. The sequencing sample was made of peripheral blood. Receptors originate from a man aged 55-75 years who had recovered from COVID-19.

CDR3 region: CASSYSTGVNTEAFF. The CDR3 region has the DNA TGTGCCAGCAGTTACTCGACAGGGGTGAACACTGAAGCTTTCTTT. The chain is built from TRBV6-6 and TRBJ1-1; TRBD1 matches at 8 bases. The ends lost 0 bases at V and 0 bases at J; junction bases unmatched: 0. CDR1 and CDR2 (germline): MNHNY, SVGAGI (reference sequence). This CDR3 has 15 amino acids.

The V gene is TRBV7-9, the J gene TRBJ1-5; a weak D match, TRBD1 (5 bases). This CDR3 is 15 amino acids long. The V gene's germline CDR1 is SEHNR and CDR2 FQNEAQ (reference sequence). The ends were cut back, 2 bases at V and 4 bases at J, with 12 bases in the middle. This chain's CDR3 is CASSLSAGRNQPQHF. CDR3 nucleotide sequence: TGTGCCAGCAGCTTATCGGCGGGGCGGAATCAGCCCCAGCATTTT.

For the CDR3, the DNA is TGTGCCAGCAGCACCCGGGACAGGACGAATGGCTACACCTTC. This translates into CASSTRDRTNGYTF. The chain carries TRBV9 and TRBJ1-2, with 8 nucleotides matching TRBD1. Germline-derived CDR1 and CDR2 are SGDLS and YYNGEE. V lost 4 bases to trimming and J lost 6 bases; unmatched junction nucleotides: 8. The length of the CDR3 is 14 residues.

This chain joins TRBV10-1 and TRBJ2-7, with 12 bases matching TRBD2. Germline V gene sequence: CDR1 WNHNN, CDR2 SYGVQD (reference sequence). V dropped 6 bases and J dropped 2; count of bases not matched to a gene: 8. This CDR3 has 16 amino acids. CDR3: CASRIWTSGEPYEQYF. CDR3 sequence (DNA): TGCGCCAGCAGGATATGGACTAGCGGGGAGCCCTACGAGCAGTACTTC.

The chain combines TRBV18 with TRBJ1-4; maybe TRBD1 (6 bases). Germline CDR1 KGHSH, CDR2 LQKENI. The CDR3 runs 15 residues. Between the trimmed V and J ends, which lost 0 bases and 9 bases, there was a span of 14 bases. CDR3 in DNA: TGTGCCAGCTCACCACCGACAGGAAGACTGAAAAAACTGTTTTTT. It encodes CASSPPTGRLKKLFF.

V and J are TRBV5-4 and TRBJ2-7; D perhaps matches TRBD1 (5 bases). This CDR3 contains 15 residues. Trimming stripped 5 bases from V and 6 bases from J, with 21 bases between. Germline-derived CDR1 and CDR2 are SGHNT and YYREEE (reference sequence). The CDR3: CASSSVQGPHGEQYF. The DNA of the CDR3 is TGTGCCAGCAGTTCCGTTCAGGGCCCCCATGGCGAGCAGTACTTC. Variable domain in full (rest from reference TRBV5-4 and TRBJ2-7): ETGVTQSPTHLIKTRGQQVTLRCSSQSGHNTVSWYQQALGQGPQFIFQYYREEENGRGNFPPRFSGLQFPNYSSELNVNALELDDSALYLCASSSVQGPHGEQYFGPGTRLTVT.

The chain joins TRBV9 to TRBJ1-2; possibly TRBD1 for D (6 bases). The CDR3 is made up of 14 amino acids. With 0 bases removed from V and 3 bases from J, the gap between germline ends came to 9 bases. Germline V gene data show CDR1 as SGDLS and CDR2 as YYNGEE. CDR3 residues: CASSVGEGDYGYTF. In DNA form, the CDR3 reads TGTGCCAGCAGCGTAGGAGAGGGGGACTATGGCTACACCTTC.

On this clone itself: Other DNA sequences in this specimen translate into the identical CDR3. The chain is built from TRBV5-1 and TRBJ2-3; D possibly corresponds to TRBD2 (6 bases). CDR1 is SGHRS and CDR2 is YFSETQ in the germline V gene. V lost 1 base, J lost 1 base, and 7 bases lay in between. This CDR3 is 14 amino acids long. The CDR3 protein is CASSLWRGTDTQYF. CDR3 DNA: TGCGCCAGCAGCTTGTGGAGGGGCACAGATACGCAGTATTTT. The full variable domain, its missing parts supplied by reference TRBV5-1 and TRBJ2-3, is KAGVTQTPRYLIKTRGQQVTLSCSPISGHRSVSWYQQTPGQGLQFLFEYFSETQRNKGNFPGRFSGRQFSNSRSEMNVSTLELGDSALYLCASSLWRGTDTQYFGPGTRLTVL.

The genes are TRBV30 and TRBJ2-5; TRBD2 aligns across 8 bases. Germline V gene data show CDR1 as GTSNPN and CDR2 as SVGIG (reference sequence). This CDR3 is 16 amino acids long. The ends lost 0 bases at V and 5 bases at J; junction bases unmatched: 11. The CDR3: CAWSVPLAGGRETQYF. DNA for the CDR3: TGTGCCTGGAGTGTACCCCTGGCGGGGGGCAGGGAGACCCAGTACTTC.

The CDR3 DNA follows: TGTGCCAGCAGTTTAGTTCTCAGTTACAATGAGCAGTTCTTC. Amino acid sequence: CASSLVLSYNEQFF. V and J are TRBV27 and TRBJ2-1; no clear D. Per the germline V gene, CDR1 is MNHEY and CDR2 is SMNVEV (reference sequence). The length of the CDR3 is 14 residues. Trimming stripped 2 bases from V and 4 bases from J, with 9 bases between.

This rearrangement joins TRBV21-1 to TRBJ2-5; no check of the table's D call, TRBD2, against the DNA was made. TRBV21-1 is flagged as a pseudogene. The CDR3 has 17 amino acids. The CDR3 DNA reads TGTGCCAGCAGCAAAAAGGCCCTAGCAACGGCCCAAGAGACCCAGTACTTC. This translates into CASSKKALATAQETQYF.

This clone was picked up one time. The chain uses TRBV11-2 and TRBJ1-6; the match to TRBD1 covers 8 bases. Germline CDR1 is SGHAT and CDR2 is FQNNGV. V gave up 5 bases and J gave up 8 bases; unmatched junction bases: 17. The CDR3 loop spans 18 amino acids. CDR3 bases: TGTGCCAGCAGCCCCAGACCGCAACAGACAGGGGTGGATTCACCCCTCCACTTT. This translates into CASSPRPQQTGVDSPLHF.

This clone has just one count. This chain connects TRBV5-4 to TRBJ2-7, with D possibly matching TRBD1 (5 bases). Germline V CDR1 and CDR2: SGHNT, YYREEE (reference sequence). Trimming left V 1 base short and J 2 bases short, with 10 bases between. The CDR3 runs to 14 residues. In nucleotides, the CDR3 is TGTGCCAGCAGCTTGTCTGCAGGGCCCTACGAGCAGTACTTC. This sequence encodes CASSLSAGPYEQYF.

The chain recombines TRBV9 with TRBJ2-3; the match to TRBD1 covers 9 bases. V lost 5 bases, J lost 5 bases, and 9 bases stayed unmatched. The CDR3 totals 15 residues. In germline, CDR1 is SGDLS, CDR2 YYNGEE. CDR3 protein: CASRAGTGFGDTQYF. The CDR3 coding sequence is TGTGCCAGCAGGGCCGGGACAGGGTTCGGAGATACGCAGTATTTT.

The chain joins TRBV7-9 to TRBJ2-5, with a weak D call TRBD2 (5 bases). V was trimmed by 5 bases and J by 5 bases, leaving 18 bases between them. This CDR3 is 15 amino acids long. The germline V gene has CDR1 SEHNR and CDR2 FQNEAQ (reference sequence). CDR3 nucleotide sequence: TGTGCCAGCAGCCGACTACGTCCTGTCGGGGAGACCCAGTACTTC. Translation gives CASSRLRPVGETQYF. Full variable domain (remainder filled in from reference TRBV7-9 and TRBJ2-5): DTGVSQNPRHKITKRGQNVTFRCDPISEHNRLYWYRQTLGQGPEFLTYFQNEAQLEKSRLLSDRFSAERPKGSFSTLEIQRTEQGDSAMYLCASSRLRPVGETQYFGPGTRLLVL.

This chain uses TRBV5-1 with TRBJ1-2; D is unclear. Germline assignment: CDR1 SGHRS and CDR2 YFSETQ. V was clipped by 2 bases and J by 6 bases, with 11 bases between them. CDR3 length: 13 residues. The CDR3 spells CASSFPENHGYTF. In nucleotides, the CDR3 is TGCGCCAGCAGCTTCCCAGAAAACCATGGCTACACCTTC.

This clone has a single count. The chain combines TRBV27 with TRBJ1-6; weak D call: TRBD1 (6 bases). The CDR3 loop spans 14 amino acids. Trimming took 2 bases from V and 6 from J, leaving 8 bases between them. Germline V lookup: CDR1 MNHEY, CDR2 SMNVEV (reference sequence). CDR3 sequence: CASSLVGGNSPLHF. The CDR3 DNA reads TGTGCCAGCAGTTTAGTAGGGGGTAATTCACCCCTCCACTTT.

This chain uses TRBV19 with TRBJ1-5, with D perhaps TRBD1 (6 bases). Trimming left V 7 bases short and J 4 bases short, with 23 bases between. CDR1 is LNHDA, CDR2 SQIVND, per germline (reference sequence). This CDR3 spans 17 amino acids. The CDR3 loop reads CASTKTLGRGGNQPQHF. Written as DNA, the CDR3 is TGTGCCAGTACAAAAACCTTGGGCAGGGGCGGTAATCAGCCCCAGCATTTT. Using reference TRBV19 and TRBJ1-5 for the parts outside the CDR3, the full variable domain is DGGITQSPKYLFRKEGQNVTLSCEQNLNHDAMYWYRQDPGQGLRLIYYSQIVNDFQKGDIAEGYSVSREKKESFPLTVTSAQKNPTAFYLCASTKTLGRGGNQPQHFGDGTRLSIL.